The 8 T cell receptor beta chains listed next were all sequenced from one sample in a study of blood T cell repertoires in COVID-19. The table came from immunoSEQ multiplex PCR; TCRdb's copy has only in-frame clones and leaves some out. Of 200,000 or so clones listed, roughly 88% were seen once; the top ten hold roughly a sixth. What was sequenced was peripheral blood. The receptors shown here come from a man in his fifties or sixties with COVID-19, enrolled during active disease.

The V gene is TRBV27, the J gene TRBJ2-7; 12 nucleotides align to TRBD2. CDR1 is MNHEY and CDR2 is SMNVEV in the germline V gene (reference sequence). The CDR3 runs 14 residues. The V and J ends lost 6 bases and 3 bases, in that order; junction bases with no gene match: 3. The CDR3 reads CASSELAGGYEQYF. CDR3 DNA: TGTGCCAGCAGCGAACTAGCGGGGGGCTACGAGCAGTACTTC.

DNA of the CDR3: TGTGCCAGCAGCGGAACTAGCGGGAGACAGACCCAGTACTTC. This translates into CASSGTSGRQTQYF. V usage is TRBV7-8 and J usage is TRBJ2-5, with TRBD2 identical over 11 bases. The CDR3 spans 14 residues. After removal of 5 bases from V and 6 bases from J, the junction contained 5 bases not matched to a gene. CDR1 is SGHVS, CDR2 FQNEAQ, per germline.

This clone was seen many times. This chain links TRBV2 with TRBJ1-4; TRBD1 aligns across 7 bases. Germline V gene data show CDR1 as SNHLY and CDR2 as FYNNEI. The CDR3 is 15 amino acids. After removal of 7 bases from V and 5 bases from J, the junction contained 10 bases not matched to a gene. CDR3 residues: CASTTPGQQNEKLFF. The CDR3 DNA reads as TGTGCCAGCACTACACCGGGACAGCAGAATGAAAAACTGTTTTTT.

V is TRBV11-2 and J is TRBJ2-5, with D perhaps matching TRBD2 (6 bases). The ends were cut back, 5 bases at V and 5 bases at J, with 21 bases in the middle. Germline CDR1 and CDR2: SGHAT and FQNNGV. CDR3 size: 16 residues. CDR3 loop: CASSLVGGVGKETQYF. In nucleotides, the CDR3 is TGTGCCAGCAGCCTAGTGGGAGGAGTAGGGAAGGAGACCCAGTACTTC.

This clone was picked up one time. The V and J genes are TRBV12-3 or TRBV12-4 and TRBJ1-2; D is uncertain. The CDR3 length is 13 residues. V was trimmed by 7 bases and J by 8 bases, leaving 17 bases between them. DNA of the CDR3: TGTGCCAGCACCACCGGGAATTCGGGCGGCTACACCTTC. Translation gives CASTTGNSGGYTF.

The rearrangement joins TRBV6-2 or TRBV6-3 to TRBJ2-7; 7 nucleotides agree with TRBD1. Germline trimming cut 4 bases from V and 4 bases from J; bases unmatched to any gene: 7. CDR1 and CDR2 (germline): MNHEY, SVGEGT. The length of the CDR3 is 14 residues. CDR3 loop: CASSSGGEFYEQYF. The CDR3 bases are TGTGCCAGCAGTTCAGGGGGAGAATTTTACGAGCAGTACTTC.

For the CDR3, the DNA is TGTGCCAGCAGCGACCGGTGGGGCGGGAGCTCCTACAATGAGCAGTTCTTC. Its protein product is CASSDRWGGSSYNEQFF. This rearrangement joins TRBV9 to TRBJ2-1; TRBD2 matches 7 bases. This CDR3 contains 17 residues. Germline lookup yields CDR1 SGDLS and CDR2 YYNGEE. V dropped 3 bases and J dropped 0; count of bases not matched to a gene: 9. Together with reference TRBV9 and TRBJ2-1, the CDR3 gives the full variable domain: DSGVTQTPKHLITATGQRVTLRCSPRSGDLSVYWYQQSLDQGLQFLIQYYNGEERAKGNILERFSAQQFPDLHSELNLSSLELGDSALYFCASSDRWGGSSYNEQFFGPGTRLTVL.

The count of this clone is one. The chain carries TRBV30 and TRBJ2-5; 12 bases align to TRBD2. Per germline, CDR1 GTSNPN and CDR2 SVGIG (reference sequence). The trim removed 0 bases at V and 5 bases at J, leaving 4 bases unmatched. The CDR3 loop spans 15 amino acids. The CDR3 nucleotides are TGTGCCTGGAGTGTGGGGCTAGCGGGAGGGGAGACCCAGTACTTC. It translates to CAWSVGLAGGETQYF.